The 29 T cell receptor beta chains below all came from one sample that was sequenced in a study of blood T cell repertoires in COVID-19. Data came from immunoSEQ multiplex PCR; TCRdb stores just in-frame clones and leaves some out. The sample yields 120,000 to 150,000 clones, almost 90% seen once. The sequencing sample was made of peripheral blood. These receptors all come from a middle-aged man with active or convalescent COVID-19.

A note on this clone: The identical CDR3 is also encoded by other nucleotide sequences in the sample. The chain is built from TRBV28 and TRBJ1-2; D might be TRBD1 (5 bases). Trimming cost V 2 bases and J 5 bases, with 6 bases left between them. CDR3 length: 12 residues. The V gene's germline CDR1 is MDHEN and CDR2 SYDVKM. The CDR3 protein is CASSLGGYGYTF. CDR3 nucleotide sequence: TGTGCCAGCAGTTTAGGGGGGTATGGCTACACCTTC.

The chain links TRBV10-3 to TRBJ1-5; TRBD1 is a possible D gene (5 bases). Germline-derived CDR1 and CDR2 are ENHRY and SYGVKD. This CDR3 has 14 residues. Trimming removed 6 bases at V and 2 bases at J, with 11 bases between. The CDR3 region is CAISGQGGNQPQHF. Written as DNA, the CDR3 is TGTGCCATCAGCGGGCAGGGTGGCAATCAGCCCCAGCATTTT.

V is TRBV30 and J is TRBJ2-7, with D perhaps TRBD2 (6 bases). V lost 0 bases to trimming and J lost 2 bases, with 14 bases between them. Germline CDR1 is GTSNPN and CDR2 is SVGIG (reference sequence). This CDR3 region has 15 residues. The CDR3, as DNA: TGTGCCTGGAGTGTACGGCTAGGAGGGACCTACGAGCAGTACTTC. It translates to CAWSVRLGGTYEQYF.

The J gene is TRBJ2-7, the V gene TRBV5-5; 7 nucleotides match TRBD2. V dropped 1 base and J dropped 5; count of bases not matched to a gene: 24. CDR1 SGHKS and CDR2 YYEKEE come from the germline V gene (reference sequence). This CDR3 comprises 20 residues. CDR3 sequence: CASSLRGGLAVSRAGDEQYF. CDR3 in DNA: TGTGCCAGCAGCTTGAGAGGCGGTTTGGCTGTATCTCGGGCGGGGGACGAGCAGTACTTC.

This clone has a single count. This chain connects TRBV27 to TRBJ2-7, with D maybe TRBD1 (6 bases). The germline CDR1 and CDR2 sequences are MNHEY and SMNVEV (reference sequence). V dropped 2 bases and J dropped 2 bases, with 10 bases sitting between them. The CDR3 is 14 amino acids. CDR3: CASSLGRGTYEQYF. The CDR3 region has the DNA TGTGCCAGCAGTTTAGGCAGGGGAACCTACGAGCAGTACTTC.

This clone has a handful of counts. The chain carries TRBV5-1 and TRBJ2-3, with 7 positions matching TRBD2. CDR3 size: 16 residues. CDR1 is SGHRS, CDR2 YFSETQ, per germline. Trimming took 1 base from V and 2 from J; bases not matched to a gene: 7. For the CDR3, the DNA is TGCGCCAGCAGCTTGATTAGCGGGTCTCCCACAGATACGCAGTATTTT. It is translated as CASSLISGSPTDTQYF.

This clone has a handful of counts. The genes are TRBV24-1 and TRBJ2-1, with 10 bases that match TRBD2. CDR3 length: 16 residues. J was trimmed by 2 bases and V by 0 bases; bases with no gene match: 0. Germline V gene lookup returns CDR1 KGHDR and CDR2 SFDVKD. The CDR3: CATSDLTSGAYNEQFF. The CDR3 coding sequence is TGTGCCACCAGTGATTTGACTAGCGGGGCCTACAATGAGCAGTTCTTC.

The chain is built from TRBV5-1 and TRBJ2-7, with 10 positions matching TRBD1. The CDR3 is 13 residues long. Germline V gene lookup returns CDR1 SGHRS and CDR2 YFSETQ. Trimming at V came to 3 bases and at J to 5 bases, leaving 2 bases not matched to a gene. CDR3 DNA: TGCGCCAGCAGCTCGGGACAGGGGAACGAGCAGTACTTC. It translates to CASSSGQGNEQYF.

V is TRBV7-9 and J is TRBJ2-3, with 10 bases lining up with TRBD2. Germline V gives CDR1 SEHNR, CDR2 FQNEAQ (reference sequence). After removal of 4 bases from V and 2 bases from J, the junction contained 9 bases not matched to a gene. CDR3 size: 17 residues. Here the CDR3 DNA reads TGTGCCAGCAGCTCCCCGGGACTAGCGTATAACACAGATACGCAGTATTTT. Its translation is CASSSPGLAYNTDTQYF.

This chain joins TRBV2 and TRBJ2-1; TRBD2 matches 10 bases. The germline gives CDR1 SNHLY, CDR2 FYNNEI. With 0 bases clipped from V and 5 bases from J, the junction kept 4 bases outside the gene matches. The CDR3 has 16 amino acids. The DNA of the CDR3 is TGTGCCAGCAGTGAAGCGCTTAGCGGGAGGAACAATGAGCAGTTCTTC. It codes for CASSEALSGRNNEQFF.

The chain recombines TRBV24-1 with TRBJ2-5; 12 bases match TRBD1. There are 17 residues in the CDR3. Per the germline V gene, CDR1 is KGHDR and CDR2 is SFDVKD. V was pared by 3 bases and J by 1 base, with 5 bases of the junction left unmatched. The CDR3 DNA reads as TGTGCCACCAGTGATAACCGGGACAGGGGGCTCCAAGAGACCCAGTACTTC. This sequence encodes CATSDNRDRGLQETQYF.

The CDR3 nucleotides are TGTGCCAGCAGTCTAGCGGGAGGGGGGGGAAAAGAGACCCAGTACTTC. This encodes CASSLAGGGGKETQYF. The chain carries TRBV28 and TRBJ2-5; TRBD2 aligns across 12 bases. CDR3 length: 16 amino acids. V was pared by 5 bases and J by 3 bases, with 7 bases of the junction left unmatched. The germline gives CDR1 MDHEN, CDR2 SYDVKM.

The sample holds one count of this clone. The genes are TRBV5-1 and TRBJ2-3, with 7 bases aligning to TRBD1. Germline CDR1 SGHRS, CDR2 YFSETQ. The CDR3 extends over 16 amino acids. V shed 4 bases, J shed 0 bases, and the junction held 8 bases outside the gene matches. CDR3 loop: CASSPLTGSSTDTQYF. The DNA of the CDR3 is TGCGCCAGCAGCCCTCTGACAGGGTCTAGCACAGATACGCAGTATTTT.

The J gene is TRBJ1-2, the V gene TRBV19, with D uncertain. V lost 3 bases to trimming and J lost 3 bases, with 8 bases between them. The CDR3 has 13 residues. Looked up from germline, CDR1 is LNHDA and CDR2 is SQIVND (reference sequence). The CDR3 protein is CASSIRSDYGYTF. The CDR3 region has the DNA TGTGCCAGTAGTATTCGCAGTGACTATGGCTACACCTTC.

This clone is a singleton in its sample. The V call is TRBV3-1 (or the pseudogene TRBV3-2), the J call TRBJ2-4; 7 nucleotides agree with TRBD1. Trimming removed 3 bases from V and 11 bases from J; junction bases left unmatched: 7. The CDR3 covers 13 residues. CDR1 and CDR2 from the germline V gene are LGHDT and YNNKEL (reference sequence). CDR3 protein: CASSQDDRALQYF. The CDR3 DNA is TGTGCCAGCAGCCAGGACGACAGGGCCCTTCAGTACTTC.

The CDR3 protein is CASSFQGANTGELFF. In DNA, the CDR3 is TGCGCCAGCAGCTTCCAGGGGGCCAACACCGGGGAGCTGTTTTTT. The chain links TRBV5-1 to TRBJ2-2; TRBD1 matches at 8 bases. V was pared by 2 bases and J by 2 bases, with 2 bases of the junction left unmatched. This CDR3 has 15 residues. Germline V gene data show CDR1 as SGHRS and CDR2 as YFSETQ.

A single count supports this clone. The gene calls are TRBV10-3 and TRBJ1-5; no firm D call. There are 16 residues in the CDR3. CDR1 ENHRY and CDR2 SYGVKD come from the germline V gene. V dropped 0 bases and J dropped 1 base, with 10 bases sitting between them. CDR3 residues: CAISESEGLSNQPQHF. For the CDR3, the DNA is TGTGCCATCAGTGAGTCCGAGGGTCTGAGCAATCAGCCCCAGCATTTT.

The CDR3 is CASSQDLTASGRNIQYF. The CDR3 DNA is TGTGCCAGCAGCCAAGATCTAACGGCTAGCGGGAGAAACATTCAGTACTTC. The V gene is TRBV4-2, the J gene TRBJ2-4, with 10 bases aligning to TRBD2. The CDR3 totals 17 residues. Germline V gene lookup returns CDR1 LGHNA and CDR2 YNFKEQ. V dropped 0 bases and J dropped 6; count of bases not matched to a gene: 8.

The chain has TRBV6-1 and TRBJ2-1, with D perhaps matching TRBD1 (6 bases). Trimming removed 3 bases from V and 3 bases from J, with 15 bases in between. Germline V lookup: CDR1 MNHNS, CDR2 SASEGT. The length of the CDR3 is 16 residues. Here the CDR3 reads CASSDFFGQIYNEQFF. The CDR3 nucleotides read TGTGCCAGCAGTGACTTCTTTGGACAGATCTACAATGAGCAGTTCTTC.

The rearrangement joins TRBV2 to TRBJ2-7, with 7 positions matching TRBD1. The CDR3 is made up of 15 amino acids. Germline assignment: CDR1 SNHLY and CDR2 FYNNEI. V lost 3 bases to trimming and J lost 1 base; unmatched junction nucleotides: 6. The CDR3 coding sequence is TGTGCCAGCAGTGAGTTCGGGGACAGATCCTACGAGCAGTACTTC. This codes for CASSEFGDRSYEQYF.

This chain connects TRBV6-2 or TRBV6-3 to TRBJ2-2; tentatively, D is TRBD2 (7 bases). V was pared by 6 bases and J by 5 bases, with 16 bases between. The germline V gene has CDR1 MNHEY and CDR2 SVGEGT. This CDR3 region has 15 residues. CDR3 loop: CASSLLGGETGELFF. CDR3 bases: TGTGCCAGCAGCCTGCTAGGGGGGGAGACCGGGGAGCTGTTTTTT.

The chain links TRBV6-5 to TRBJ1-3; 7 nucleotides align to TRBD1. Germline V gene lookup returns CDR1 MNHEY and CDR2 SVGAGI. The CDR3 totals 16 residues. V shed 0 bases, J shed 4 bases, and the junction held 6 bases outside the gene matches. The CDR3 region has the DNA TGTGCCAGCAGTTACTCGAACAGGGGTCTCGGAAACACCATATATTTT. Its protein product is CASSYSNRGLGNTIYF.

The chain combines TRBV6-4 with TRBJ1-5, with D perhaps TRBD1 (6 bases). V lost 6 bases and J 0 bases, leaving 12 bases between the germline ends. Germline V gene data show CDR1 as MRHNA and CDR2 as SNTAGT. The CDR3 is made up of 15 amino acids. The DNA of the CDR3 is TGTGCCAGCAGCCACGGACAGATTAGCAATCAGCCCCAGCATTTT. Its protein product is CASSHGQISNQPQHF.

This rearrangement joins TRBV5-4 to TRBJ2-5; 12 bases map to TRBD2. Germline V CDR1 and CDR2: SGHNT, YYREEE (reference sequence). The CDR3 loop spans 15 amino acids. V was clipped by 4 bases and J by 5 bases; unmatched bases: 6. The chain's CDR3 is CASSVAGTSGETQYF. In nucleotides, the CDR3 is TGTGCCAGCAGCGTAGCCGGGACTAGCGGGGAGACCCAGTACTTC.

V and J are TRBV9 and TRBJ1-2, with 12 bases matching TRBD1. After removal of 5 bases from V and 8 bases from J, the junction contained 7 bases not matched to a gene. CDR1 SGDLS and CDR2 YYNGEE come from the germline V gene. The CDR3 sequence is 14 residues long. DNA for the CDR3: TGTGCCAGCAGACCGGGACAGGGGGCAGGAGGCTACACCTTC. Translation: CASRPGQGAGGYTF.

V is TRBV6-5 and J is TRBJ2-7, with TRBD2 matching over 8 bases. CDR1 and CDR2 from the germline V gene are MNHEY and SVGAGI. Trimming cost V 3 bases and J 2 bases; bases outside gene matches: 9. The CDR3 runs 16 residues. CDR3 coding DNA: TGTGCCAGCAGTTATTCGAGTAGCGGGGTAACCTACGAGCAGTACTTC. It translates to CASSYSSSGVTYEQYF.

The chain recombines TRBV2 with TRBJ1-1; D not resolved. Germline lookup yields CDR1 SNHLY and CDR2 FYNNEI. The CDR3 has 16 residues. Trimming cost V 4 bases and J 0 bases, with 15 bases left between them. This chain's CDR3 is CASSVVLLIMNTEAFF. In DNA form, the CDR3 reads TGTGCCAGCAGTGTAGTCCTACTAATCATGAACACTGAAGCTTTCTTT.

This chain links TRBV13 with TRBJ2-2; 8 bases match TRBD1. This CDR3 is 21 amino acids long. CDR1 is PRHDT, CDR2 FYEKMQ, per germline (reference sequence). With V trimmed by 5 bases and J by 6 bases, 26 bases remained unmatched. The chain's CDR3 is CASSGRDRQTSSSQRAGELFF. The DNA of the CDR3 is TGTGCCAGCAGCGGGCGGGACAGGCAAACATCGTCCAGTCAGCGGGCCGGGGAGCTGTTTTTT.

This chain connects TRBV2 to TRBJ1-1; D unresolved. The length of the CDR3 is 14 residues. Germline V gives CDR1 SNHLY, CDR2 FYNNEI. Trimming removed 9 bases from V and 4 bases from J, with 18 bases in between. CDR3 amino acids: CASGVEVVSTEAFF. In DNA, the CDR3 is TGTGCCAGTGGCGTTGAGGTAGTTAGCACTGAAGCTTTCTTT.